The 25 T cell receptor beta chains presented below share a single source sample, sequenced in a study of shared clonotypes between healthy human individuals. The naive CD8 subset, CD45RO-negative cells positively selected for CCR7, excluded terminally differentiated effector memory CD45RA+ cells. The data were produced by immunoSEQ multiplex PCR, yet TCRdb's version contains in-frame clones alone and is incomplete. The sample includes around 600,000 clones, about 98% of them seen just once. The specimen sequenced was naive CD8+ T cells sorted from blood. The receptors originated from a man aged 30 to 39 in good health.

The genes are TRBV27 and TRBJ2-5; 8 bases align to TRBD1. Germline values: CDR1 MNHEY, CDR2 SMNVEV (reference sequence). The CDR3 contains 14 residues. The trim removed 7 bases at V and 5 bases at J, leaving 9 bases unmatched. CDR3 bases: TGTGCCAGCAAGTACACCAGGGGGCGGGAGACCCAGTACTTC. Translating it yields CASKYTRGRETQYF.

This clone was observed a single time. CDR3 sequence (DNA): TGTGCCAGCAGCAAGGGGACCTCTGGGGCCAACGTCCTGACTTTC. It is translated as CASSKGTSGANVLTF. J is TRBJ2-6 and V is TRBV7-9; D assignment may be TRBD1 or TRBD2 (5 bases each). Trimming shortened V by 5 bases and J by 0 bases, and 8 bases separated the two germline ends. The CDR3 runs 15 residues. Germline V CDR1 and CDR2: SEHNR, FQNEAQ (reference sequence). The whole variable domain, filled in from reference TRBV7-9 and TRBJ2-6, reads DTGVSQNPRHKITKRGQNVTFRCDPISEHNRLYWYRQTLGQGPEFLTYFQNEAQLEKSRLLSDRFSAERPKGSFSTLEIQRTEQGDSAMYLCASSKGTSGANVLTFGAGSRLTVL.

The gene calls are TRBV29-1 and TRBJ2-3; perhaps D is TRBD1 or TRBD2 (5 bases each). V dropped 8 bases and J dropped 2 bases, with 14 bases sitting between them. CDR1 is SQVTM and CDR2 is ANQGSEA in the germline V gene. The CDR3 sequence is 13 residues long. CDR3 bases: TGCAGCCCACGGGACGGATACACAGATACGCAGTATTTT. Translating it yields CSPRDGYTDTQYF.

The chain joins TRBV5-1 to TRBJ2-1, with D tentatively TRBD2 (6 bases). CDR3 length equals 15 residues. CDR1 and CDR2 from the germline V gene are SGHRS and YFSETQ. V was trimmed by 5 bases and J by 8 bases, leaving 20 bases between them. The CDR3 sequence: CASRGFRDSVYEQFF. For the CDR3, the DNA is TGCGCCAGCAGGGGTTTCCGGGACTCCGTCTATGAGCAGTTCTTC.

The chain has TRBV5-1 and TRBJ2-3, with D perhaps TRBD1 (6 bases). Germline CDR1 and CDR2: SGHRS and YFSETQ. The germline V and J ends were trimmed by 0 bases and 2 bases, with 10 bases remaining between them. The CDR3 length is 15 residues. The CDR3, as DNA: TGCGCCAGCAGCTTGGGACAGGTGAACACAGATACGCAGTATTTT. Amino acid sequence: CASSLGQVNTDTQYF.

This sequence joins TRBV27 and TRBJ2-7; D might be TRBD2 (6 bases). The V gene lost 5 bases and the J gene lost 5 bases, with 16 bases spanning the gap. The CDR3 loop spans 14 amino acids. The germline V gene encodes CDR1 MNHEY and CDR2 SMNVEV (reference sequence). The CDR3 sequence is CASSPYMGRNEQYF. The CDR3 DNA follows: TGTGCCAGCAGTCCCTATATGGGGAGGAACGAGCAGTACTTC.

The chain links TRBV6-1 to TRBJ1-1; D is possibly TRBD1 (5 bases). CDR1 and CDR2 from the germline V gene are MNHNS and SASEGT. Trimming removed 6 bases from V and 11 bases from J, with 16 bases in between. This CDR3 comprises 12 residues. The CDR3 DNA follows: TGTGCCAGCAGCTTCAGGGAAGGTATGGCTTTCTTT. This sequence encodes CASSFREGMAFF.

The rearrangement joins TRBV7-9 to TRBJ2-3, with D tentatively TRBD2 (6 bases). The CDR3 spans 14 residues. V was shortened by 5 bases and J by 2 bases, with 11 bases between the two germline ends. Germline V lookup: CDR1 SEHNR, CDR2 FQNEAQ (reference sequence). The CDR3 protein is CASSHRDFTDTQYF. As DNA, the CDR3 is TGTGCCAGCAGCCATCGGGACTTCACAGATACGCAGTATTTT.

CDR3 coding DNA: TGCGCCAGCAGCGTTCTGACAGGGGTCGGGGAGCTGTTTTTT. Translating gives CASSVLTGVGELFF. This sequence joins TRBV4-1 and TRBJ2-2; 8 nucleotides line up with TRBD1. The germline gives CDR1 MGHRA, CDR2 YSYEKL. The junction had 6 bases not matched to a gene; V was cut back by 5 bases and J by 7 bases. This CDR3 spans 14 amino acids.

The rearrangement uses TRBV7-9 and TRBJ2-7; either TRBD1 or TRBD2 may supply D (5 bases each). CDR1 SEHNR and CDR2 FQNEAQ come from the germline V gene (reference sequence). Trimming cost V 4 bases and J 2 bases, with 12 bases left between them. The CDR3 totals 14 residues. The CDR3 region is CASSSRDEPYEQYF. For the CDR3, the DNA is TGTGCCAGCAGCTCCAGGGACGAACCCTACGAGCAGTACTTC. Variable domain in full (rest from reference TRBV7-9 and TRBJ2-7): DTGVSQNPRHKITKRGQNVTFRCDPISEHNRLYWYRQTLGQGPEFLTYFQNEAQLEKSRLLSDRFSAERPKGSFSTLEIQRTEQGDSAMYLCASSSRDEPYEQYFGPGTRLTVT.

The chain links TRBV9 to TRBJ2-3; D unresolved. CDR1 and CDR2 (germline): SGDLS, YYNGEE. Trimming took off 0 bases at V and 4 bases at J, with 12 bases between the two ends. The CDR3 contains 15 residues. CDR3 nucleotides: TGTGCCAGCAGCGTAGGCAGCAGTGAAGCAGATACGCAGTATTTT. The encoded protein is CASSVGSSEADTQYF.

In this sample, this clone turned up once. CDR3 protein: CASSSSGQRGYNEQFF. The DNA for the CDR3 is TGTGCCAGCAGCTCCTCGGGGCAGCGGGGATACAATGAGCAGTTCTTC. The chain links TRBV7-8 to TRBJ2-1, with TRBD2 matching 7 bases. CDR1 is SGHVS, CDR2 FQNEAQ, per germline. After removal of 4 bases from V and 4 bases from J, the junction contained 10 bases not matched to a gene. This CDR3 contains 16 residues.

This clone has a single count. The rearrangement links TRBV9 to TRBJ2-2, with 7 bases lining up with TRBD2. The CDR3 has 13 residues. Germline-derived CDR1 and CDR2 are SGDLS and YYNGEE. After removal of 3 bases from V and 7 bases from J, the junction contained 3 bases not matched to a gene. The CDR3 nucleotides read TGTGCCAGCAGCGACCGGGGGGTCGGGGAGCTGTTTTTT. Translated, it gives CASSDRGVGELFF.

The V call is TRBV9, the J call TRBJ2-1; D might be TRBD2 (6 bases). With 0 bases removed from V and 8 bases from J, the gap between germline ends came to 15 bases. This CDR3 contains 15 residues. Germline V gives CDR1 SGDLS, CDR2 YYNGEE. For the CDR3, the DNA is TGTGCCAGCAGCGTAGATGTCGGGAGTGGGGATGAGCAGTTCTTC. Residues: CASSVDVGSGDEQFF. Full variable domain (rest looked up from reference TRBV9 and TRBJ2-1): DSGVTQTPKHLITATGQRVTLRCSPRSGDLSVYWYQQSLDQGLQFLIQYYNGEERAKGNILERFSAQQFPDLHSELNLSSLELGDSALYFCASSVDVGSGDEQFFGPGTRLTVL.

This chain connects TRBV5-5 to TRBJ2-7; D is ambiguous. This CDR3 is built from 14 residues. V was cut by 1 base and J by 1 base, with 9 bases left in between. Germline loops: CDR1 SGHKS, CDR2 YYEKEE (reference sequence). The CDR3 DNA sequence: TGTGCCAGCAGCTTGAGGCAGGAATCCTACGAGCAGTACTTC. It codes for CASSLRQESYEQYF.

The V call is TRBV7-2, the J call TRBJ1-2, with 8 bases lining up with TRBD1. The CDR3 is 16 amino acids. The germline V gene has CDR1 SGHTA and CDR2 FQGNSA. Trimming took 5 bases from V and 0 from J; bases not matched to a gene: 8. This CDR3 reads CASSPRTGHPNYGYTF. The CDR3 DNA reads TGTGCCAGCAGCCCGCGGACAGGGCACCCTAACTATGGCTACACCTTC.

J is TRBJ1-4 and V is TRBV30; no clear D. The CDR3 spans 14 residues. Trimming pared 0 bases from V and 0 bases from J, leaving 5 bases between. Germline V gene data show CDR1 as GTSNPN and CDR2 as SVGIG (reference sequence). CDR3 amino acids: CAWSVSATNEKLFF. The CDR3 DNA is TGTGCCTGGAGTGTATCCGCAACTAATGAAAAACTGTTTTTT.

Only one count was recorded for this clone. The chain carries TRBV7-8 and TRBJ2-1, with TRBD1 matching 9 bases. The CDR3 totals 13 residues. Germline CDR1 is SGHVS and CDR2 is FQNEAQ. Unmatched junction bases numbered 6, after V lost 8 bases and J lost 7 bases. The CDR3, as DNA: TGTGCCAGCGGCGCGGGGACAGGGAATGAGCAGTTCTTC. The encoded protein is CASGAGTGNEQFF.

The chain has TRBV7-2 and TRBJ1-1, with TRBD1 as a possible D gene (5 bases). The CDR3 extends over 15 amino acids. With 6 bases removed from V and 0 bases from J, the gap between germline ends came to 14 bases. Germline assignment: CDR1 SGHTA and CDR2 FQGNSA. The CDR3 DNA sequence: TGTGCCAGCAGACACAACCGAGGGGTGAACACTGAAGCTTTCTTT. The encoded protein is CASRHNRGVNTEAFF. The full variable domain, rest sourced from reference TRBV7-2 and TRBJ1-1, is GAGVSQSPSNKVTEKGKDVELRCDPISGHTALYWYRQSLGQGLEFLIYFQGNSAPDKSGLPSDRFSAERTGGSVSTLTIQRTQQEDSAVYLCASRHNRGVNTEAFFGQGTRLTVV.

As DNA, the CDR3 is TGTGCCTGGAGTTCACTACGCGATGGCAGCGGGAGAGACGAGCAGTACTTC. Its protein product is CAWSSLRDGSGRDEQYF. This chain links TRBV30 with TRBJ2-7; 8 bases map to TRBD2. Germline CDR1 GTSNPN, CDR2 SVGIG (reference sequence). With V trimmed by 2 bases and J by 5 bases, 17 bases remained unmatched. The CDR3 covers 17 residues.

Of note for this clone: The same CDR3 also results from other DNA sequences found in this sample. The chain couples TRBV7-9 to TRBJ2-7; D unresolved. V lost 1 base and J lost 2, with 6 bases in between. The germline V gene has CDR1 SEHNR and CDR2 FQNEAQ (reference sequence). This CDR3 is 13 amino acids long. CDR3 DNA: TGTGCCAGCAGCTTAGGGGTCGCCTACGAGCAGTACTTC. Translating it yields CASSLGVAYEQYF.

The CDR3 region is CASSLRDYEQYF. The CDR3 DNA sequence: TGTGCCAGCAGTTTGAGGGACTACGAGCAGTACTTC. The rearrangement uses TRBV28 and TRBJ2-7, with D maybe TRBD2 (5 bases). Germline lookup yields CDR1 MDHEN and CDR2 SYDVKM. V was trimmed by 3 bases and J by 3 bases, leaving 6 bases between them. This CDR3 has 12 residues. The entire variable domain, with the rest obtained from reference TRBV28 and TRBJ2-7, is as follows: DVKVTQSSRYLVKRTGEKVFLECVQDMDHENMFWYRQDPGLGLRLIYFSYDVKMKEKGDIPEGYSVSREKKERFSLILESASTNQTSMYLCASSLRDYEQYFGPGTRLTVT.

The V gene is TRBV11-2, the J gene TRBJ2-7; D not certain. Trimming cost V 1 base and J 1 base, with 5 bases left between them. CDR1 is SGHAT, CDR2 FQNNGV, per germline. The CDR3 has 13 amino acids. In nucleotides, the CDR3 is TGTGCCAGCAGCTTAGTCTTATCCTACGAGCAGTACTTC. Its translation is CASSLVLSYEQYF.

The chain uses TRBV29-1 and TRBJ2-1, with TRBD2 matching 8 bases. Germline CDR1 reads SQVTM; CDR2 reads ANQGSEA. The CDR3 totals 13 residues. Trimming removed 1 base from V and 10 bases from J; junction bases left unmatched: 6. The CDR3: CSVEVSGGGEQFF. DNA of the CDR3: TGCAGCGTTGAAGTTTCGGGAGGGGGGGAGCAGTTCTTC.

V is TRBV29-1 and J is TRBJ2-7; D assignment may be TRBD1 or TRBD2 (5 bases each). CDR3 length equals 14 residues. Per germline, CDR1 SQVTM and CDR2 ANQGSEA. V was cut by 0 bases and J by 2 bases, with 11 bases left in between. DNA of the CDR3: TGCAGCGTTGAAGATTCCCAGGGACCCTACGAGCAGTACTTC. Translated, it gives CSVEDSQGPYEQYF.